Each of the 2 T cell receptor beta chains below was sequenced from the same sample in a study of immune evolution from preneoplasia to lung adenocarcinoma. The repertoire was sequenced with immunoSEQ multiplex PCR; TCRdb's copy has only in-frame clones and lacks some. The table has around 4,500 clones, roughly four fifths seen once. The sample taken for sequencing was FFPE lung adenocarcinoma in situ tissue. All receptors derive from a person in their 70s with lung adenocarcinoma.

Here the CDR3 reads CASRKQGPGELFF. CDR3 DNA sequence: TGTGCCAGCAGGAAACAGGGGCCCGGGGAGCTGTTTTTT. The chain uses TRBV6-5 and TRBJ2-2; 7 bases are shared with TRBD1. Losses at the gene ends were 6 bases for V and 6 bases for J; bases not matched to a gene: 4. Germline V gene lookup returns CDR1 MNHEY and CDR2 SVGAGI. The CDR3 has 13 residues.

This clone was observed a single time. V is TRBV6-5 and J is TRBJ2-4; D uncertain. V gave up 7 bases and J gave up 0 bases, with 13 bases separating them. Germline V gives CDR1 MNHEY, CDR2 SVGAGI. The CDR3 contains 15 residues. The CDR3 here is CASTSPELAKNIQYF. The CDR3 DNA reads as TGTGCCAGCACCTCCCCTGAGCTAGCCAAAAACATTCAGTACTTC.